This TCR beta chain was documented in a study of T cell changes during pregnancy in multiple sclerosis. The CDR3 runs 15 residues. Looked up from germline, CDR1 is MNHEY and CDR2 is SMNVEV (reference sequence). With 4 bases removed from V and 7 bases from J, the gap between germline ends came to 14 bases. This table comes from immunoSEQ multiplex PCR, and its TCRdb copy is limited to in-frame clones, with some not included. The top ten hold 0.65% to 0.75% of the sample, which has 70,000 to 95,000 clones, just under 95% seen once. Source: peripheral blood, taken in the second trimester of pregnancy. The TCR sequence derives from a female donor in good health, enrolled as a control in a pregnancy study. The chain joins TRBV27 to TRBJ1-6; perhaps TRBD1 as D (5 bases). The CDR3 reads CASSSGDSRNSPLHF. The CDR3 coding sequence is TGTGCCAGCAGTTCCGGAGACAGCCGGAATTCACCCCTCCACTTT.